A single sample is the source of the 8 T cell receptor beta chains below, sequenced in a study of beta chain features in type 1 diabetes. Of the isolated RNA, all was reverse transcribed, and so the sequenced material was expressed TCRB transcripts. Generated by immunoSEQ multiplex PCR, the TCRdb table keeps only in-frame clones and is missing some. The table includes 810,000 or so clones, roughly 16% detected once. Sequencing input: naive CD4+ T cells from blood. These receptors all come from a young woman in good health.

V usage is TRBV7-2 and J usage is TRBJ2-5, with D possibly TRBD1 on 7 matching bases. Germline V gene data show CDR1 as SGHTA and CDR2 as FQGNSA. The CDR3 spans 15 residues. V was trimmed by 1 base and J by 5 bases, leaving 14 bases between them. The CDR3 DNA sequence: TGTGCCAGCAGCTTAGTCTTCGCAGGGGGGGAGACCCAGTACTTC. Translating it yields CASSLVFAGGETQYF.

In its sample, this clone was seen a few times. CDR3 nucleotide sequence: TGTGCCAGCAGCCCAAGGACTAGCTGGCCCTATACCAACGAGACCCAGTACTTC. It encodes CASSPRTSWPYTNETQYF. The J gene is TRBJ2-5, the V gene TRBV7-8, with 8 bases that match TRBD2. CDR1 and CDR2 (germline): SGHVS, FQNEAQ. Unmatched junction bases numbered 19, after V lost 5 bases and J lost 5 bases. The CDR3 runs to 18 residues.

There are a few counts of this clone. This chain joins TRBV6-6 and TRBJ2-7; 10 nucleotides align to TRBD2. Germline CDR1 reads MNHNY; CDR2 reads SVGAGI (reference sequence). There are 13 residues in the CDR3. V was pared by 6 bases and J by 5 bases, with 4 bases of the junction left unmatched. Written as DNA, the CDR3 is TGTGCCAGCAGAGCGGGAGGGGCTGACGAGCAGTACTTC. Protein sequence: CASRAGGADEQYF.

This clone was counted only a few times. CDR3 DNA: TGTGCAACTGGTGGCTACACCTTC. Its protein is CATGGYTF. The J gene is TRBJ1-2, the V gene TRBV28; D is ambiguous. Germline CDR1 MDHEN, CDR2 SYDVKM. The CDR3 loop spans 8 amino acids.

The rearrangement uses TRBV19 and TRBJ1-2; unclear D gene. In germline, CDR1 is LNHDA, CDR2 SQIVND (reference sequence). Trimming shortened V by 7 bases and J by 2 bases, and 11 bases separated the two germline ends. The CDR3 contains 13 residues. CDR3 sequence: CASKEGGNYGYTF. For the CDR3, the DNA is TGTGCCAGTAAGGAGGGAGGGAACTATGGCTACACCTTC.

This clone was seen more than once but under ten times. As DNA, the CDR3 is TGCGCCAGCAGTGAGTCTCAGGGAGGCTCAGATACGCAGTATTTT. It translates to CASSESQGGSDTQYF. This sequence joins TRBV10-1 and TRBJ2-3, with D perhaps matching TRBD2 (6 bases). Germline CDR1 WNHNN, CDR2 SYGVQD (reference sequence). The V end lost 0 bases, the J end lost 4 bases, and 11 bases lay between the germline ends. CDR3 length: 15 residues.

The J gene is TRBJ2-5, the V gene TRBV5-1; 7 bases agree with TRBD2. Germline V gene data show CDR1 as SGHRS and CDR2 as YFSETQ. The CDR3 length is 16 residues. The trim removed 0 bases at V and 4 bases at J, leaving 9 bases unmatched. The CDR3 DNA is TGCGCCAGCAGCTTGGGGGCGGCGGGAGCTAGAGAGACCCAGTACTTC. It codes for CASSLGAAGARETQYF.

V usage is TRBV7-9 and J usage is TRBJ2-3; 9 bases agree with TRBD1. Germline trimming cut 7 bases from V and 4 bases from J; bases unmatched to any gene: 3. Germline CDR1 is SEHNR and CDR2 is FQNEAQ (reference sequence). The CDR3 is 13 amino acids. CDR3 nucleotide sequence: TGTGCCAGCACGGGACAGGGTGCAGATACGCAGTATTTT. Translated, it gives CASTGQGADTQYF.